Listed here are 5 T cell receptor beta chains from one sample, sequenced in a study of response to subunit inactivated influenza vaccine. MiXCR, run by TCRdb on the RT-PCR reads, gives a single entry per CDR3 protein. The sample gives about 190,000 distinct CDR3 sequences, about an eighth of which show up once; roughly 25% is in the top ten. This specimen was CD8+ T cells sorted from PBMCs, taken 5 days after vaccination. The source is a man aged 45-65 years who received an inactivated influenza vaccine.

This clonotype was detected a few times. This rearrangement joins TRBV15 to TRBJ2-7, with 12 bases fitting TRBD2. The CDR3 totals 19 residues. The V gene end was trimmed by 0 bases and the J gene end by 1 base; junction bases not matched to a gene: 10. From germline, CDR1 is LNHNV and CDR2 YYDKDF (reference sequence). CDR3: CATSRDKETSGSLSYEQYF. The CDR3 DNA reads as TGTGCCACCAGCAGAGATAAGGAGACTAGCGGGAGTCTATCCTACGAGCAGTACTTC.

V gene TRBV29-1 combines with J gene TRBJ1-1; maybe TRBD1 (6 bases). Trimming stripped 7 bases from V and 5 bases from J, with 14 bases between. CDR3 length: 12 residues. Per the germline V gene, CDR1 is SQVTM and CDR2 is ANQGSEA. CDR3 DNA: TGCAGCGGGGGAGGGGGGAAGACTGAAGCTTTCTTT. This sequence encodes CSGGGGKTEAFF. Together with reference TRBV29-1 and TRBJ1-1, the CDR3 gives the full variable domain: SAVISQKPSRDICQRGTSLTIQCQVDSQVTMMFWYRQQPGQSLTLIATANQGSEATYESGFVIDKFPISRPNLTFSTLTVSNMSPEDSSIYLCSGGGGKTEAFFGQGTRLTVV.

The chain is built from TRBV21-1 and TRBJ2-1; the table names TRBD2, a call not compared with the DNA. TRBV21-1 is labeled a pseudogene. This CDR3 has 15 amino acids. The chain's CDR3 is CASSKKARIRGEQFF. CDR3 nucleotide sequence: TGTGCCAGCAGCAAAAAAGCCCGAATCCGAGGGGAGCAGTTCTTC.

This clonotype showed up just a few times. The chain uses TRBV28 and TRBJ2-3; 13 nucleotides agree with TRBD2. The junction had 6 bases not matched to a gene; V was cut back by 6 bases and J by 6 bases. The CDR3 covers 15 residues. Germline CDR1 reads MDHEN; CDR2 reads SYDVKM. This chain's CDR3 is CASRRTSGRGDTQYF. Here the CDR3 DNA reads TGTGCCAGCAGGAGGACTAGCGGGAGAGGGGATACGCAGTATTTT. The full variable domain, completed using reference TRBV28 and TRBJ2-3, is DVKVTQSSRYLVKRTGEKVFLECVQDMDHENMFWYRQDPGLGLRLIYFSYDVKMKEKGDIPEGYSVSREKKERFSLILESASTNQTSMYLCASRRTSGRGDTQYFGPGTRLTVL.

The V call is TRBV9, the J call TRBJ2-1, with 8 bases fitting TRBD2. Germline CDR1 SGDLS, CDR2 YYNGEE. V lost 6 bases and J lost 4; bases outside the gene matches: 9. There are 15 residues in the CDR3. Here the CDR3 reads CASTFGGRPYNEQFF. The CDR3 coding sequence is TGTGCCAGCACCTTTGGCGGGAGGCCTTACAATGAGCAGTTCTTC.